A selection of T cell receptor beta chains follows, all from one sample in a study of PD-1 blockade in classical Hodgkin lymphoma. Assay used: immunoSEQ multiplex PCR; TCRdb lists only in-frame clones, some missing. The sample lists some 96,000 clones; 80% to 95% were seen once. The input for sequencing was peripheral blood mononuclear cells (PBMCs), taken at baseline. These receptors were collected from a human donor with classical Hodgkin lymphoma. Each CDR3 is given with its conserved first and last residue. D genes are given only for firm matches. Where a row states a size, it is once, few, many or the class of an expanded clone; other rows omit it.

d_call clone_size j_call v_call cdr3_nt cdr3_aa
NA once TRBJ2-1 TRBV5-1 TGCGCCAGCAGCTTGGGGGGACGGATTTCCTACAATGAGCAGTTCTTC CASSLGGRISYNEQFF
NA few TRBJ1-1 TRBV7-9 TGTGCCAGCAGCTTCGCCTTGGCTGAATTGGCTTTCTTT CASSFALAELAFF
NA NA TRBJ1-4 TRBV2 TGTGCCAGCAGTGAAGTCTTAGGAGGTGAAAAACTGTTTTTT CASSEVLGGEKLFF
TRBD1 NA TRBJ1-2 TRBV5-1 TGCGCCAGCAGCGGTTTCGGGGACAGGGCTGGAATGTATGGCTACACCTTC CASSGFGDRAGMYGYTF
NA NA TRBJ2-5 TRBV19 TGTGCCAGTAAAGGGGGTTCGGGGCACCAAGAGACCCAGTACTTC CASKGGSGHQETQYF
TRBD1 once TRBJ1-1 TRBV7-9 TGTGCCAGCAGTCGGACCAGGGGACAGGGCTCAGTTGAAGCTTTCTTT CASSRTRGQGSVEAFF
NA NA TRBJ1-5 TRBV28 TGTGCCAGCAGTTTGTTTCCACGAAGGAGCAATCAGCCCCAGCATTTT CASSLFPRRSNQPQHF
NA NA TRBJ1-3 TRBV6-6 TGTGCCAGCAGTTACTTCCCAGGGGAGGATGGAAACACCATATATTTT CASSYFPGEDGNTIYF
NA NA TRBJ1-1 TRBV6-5 TGTGCCAGCAGTTACGTCAGGTCGAACACTGAAGCTTTCTTT CASSYVRSNTEAFF
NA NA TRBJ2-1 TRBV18 TGTGCCAGCTCACGTTCAGGCGACAGAGGCACTTCCAATGAGCAGTTCTTC CASSRSGDRGTSNEQFF
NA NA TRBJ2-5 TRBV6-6 TGTGCCAGCAGTAACCCCCTAGGCCAAGAGACCCAGTACTTC CASSNPLGQETQYF
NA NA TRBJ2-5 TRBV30 TGTGCCTGGAGCGCACTCGGAGGCGGAGAGACCCAGTACTTC CAWSALGGGETQYF
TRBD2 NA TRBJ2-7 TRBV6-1 TGTGCCAGCAGTGTCGGGAGGCTAGCGGGCTACGAGCAGTACTTC CASSVGRLAGYEQYF
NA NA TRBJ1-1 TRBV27 TGTGCCAGCAGTTTTCGGGAGAACACTGAAGCTTTCTTT CASSFRENTEAFF
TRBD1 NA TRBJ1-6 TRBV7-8 TGTGCCAGCAGCTTAGCGCAGGGACAGGGTCATTCACCCCTCCACTTT CASSLAQGQGHSPLHF
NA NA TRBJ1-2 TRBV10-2 TGCGCCAGCAGTGAGGGCAGCCTCTATGGCTACACCTTC CASSEGSLYGYTF
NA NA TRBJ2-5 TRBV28 TGTGCCAGCAGTACTACCCTCCGGGGAATAGAGACCCAGTACTTC CASSTTLRGIETQYF
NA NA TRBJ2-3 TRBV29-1 TGCAGCGTTGCGAACCAGGCCCGTCGTGGCAGGGGCAATACAGATACGCAGTATTTT CSVANQARRGRGNTDTQYF
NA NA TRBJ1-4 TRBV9 TGTGCCAGCAGCGTAGTGGGAATAGCTAATGAAAAACTGTTTTTT CASSVVGIANEKLFF
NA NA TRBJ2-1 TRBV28 TGTGCCAGCGGGGGGTTTTACAATGAGCAGTTCTTC CASGGFYNEQFF
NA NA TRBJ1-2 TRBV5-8 TGTGCCAGCAGCTTAAGGCTCTATGGCTACACCTTC CASSLRLYGYTF
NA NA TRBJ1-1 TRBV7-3 TGTGCCAGCAGCCCCCATAGGGGGAACACTGAAGCTTTCTTT CASSPHRGNTEAFF
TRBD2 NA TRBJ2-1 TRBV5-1 TGCGCCAGCAGCTTGCCCGCGGGAGGGTCCCGTGAGCAGTTCTTC CASSLPAGGSREQFF
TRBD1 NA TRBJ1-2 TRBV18 TGTGCCAGCTCACCACCACAGGGGCGCCTCTATGGCTACACCTTC CASSPPQGRLYGYTF
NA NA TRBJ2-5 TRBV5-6 TGTGCCAGCAGCTTGGTCGGGGCCGAAGAGACCCAGTACTTC CASSLVGAEETQYF
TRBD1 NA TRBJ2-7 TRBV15 TGTGCCACCAGCACCACTGGACAGGGGGAGCAGTACTTC CATSTTGQGEQYF
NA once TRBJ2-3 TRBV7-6 TGTGCCAGCAGCTCCGGACTTAGCACAGATACGCAGTATTTT CASSSGLSTDTQYF
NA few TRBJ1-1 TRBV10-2 TGCGCCAGCAGAAGTGTGAACACTGAAGCTTTCTTT CASRSVNTEAFF
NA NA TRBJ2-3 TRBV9 TGTGCCAGCAGCGTGAGGTCTTCCAGCACAGATACGCAGTATTTT CASSVRSSSTDTQYF
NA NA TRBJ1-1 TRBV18 TGTGCCAGCTCACCACGCAGGGCCGCTGAAGCTTTCTTT CASSPRRAAEAFF
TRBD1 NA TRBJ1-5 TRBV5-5 TGTGCCAGCAGCAAATTACCGGGACAGGGGGGACAAGGTCAGCCCCAGCATTTT CASSKLPGQGGQGQPQHF
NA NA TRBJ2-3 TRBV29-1 TGCAGCGTGAACGACAGACTGAACACAGATACGCAGTATTTT CSVNDRLNTDTQYF
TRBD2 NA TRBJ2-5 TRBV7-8 TGTGCCAGCAGCCTAAAACTAGCGACTCAAGAGACCCAGTACTTC CASSLKLATQETQYF
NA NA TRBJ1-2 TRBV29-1 TGCAGCGTTGAAGATCGTGGCCAGGGGAACTATGGCTACACCTTC CSVEDRGQGNYGYTF
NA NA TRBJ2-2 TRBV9 TGTGCCAGCAGCGTAGTTGCCCAGTTGGGGTTCGGCGGGGAGCTGTTTTTT CASSVVAQLGFGGELFF
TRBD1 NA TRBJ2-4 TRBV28 TGTGCCAGCGGGCTCCCCCGGGGACAGGGGCTAGCCAAAAACATTCAGTACTTC CASGLPRGQGLAKNIQYF
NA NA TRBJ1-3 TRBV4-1 TGCGCCAGCAGCCAAGATTCGGTACAGGCCTTCGGTTCTGGAAACACCATATATTTT CASSQDSVQAFGSGNTIYF
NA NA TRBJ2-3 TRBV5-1 TGCGCCAGCAGCCTACGGGAGCTAACAGATACGCAGTATTTT CASSLRELTDTQYF
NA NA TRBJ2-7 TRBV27 TGTGCCAGCAGTCCTGCCTCCTACGAGCAGTACTTC CASSPASYEQYF
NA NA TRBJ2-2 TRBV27 TGTGCCAGCAGTACTGTCCTCGGGGAGCTGTTTTTT CASSTVLGELFF
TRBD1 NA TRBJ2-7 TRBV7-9 TGTGCCAGCGGACAAAGTGCCTGGGGACAGGTGGACTACGAGCAGTACTTC CASGQSAWGQVDYEQYF
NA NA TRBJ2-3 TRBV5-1 TGCGCCAGCAGCCTAGGTTTAGCAGATACGCAGTATTTT CASSLGLADTQYF
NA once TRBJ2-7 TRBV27 TGTGCCAGCAGTTCCCCCCCCTACCACCTCCCGGGGTACGAGCAGTACTTC CASSSPPYHLPGYEQYF
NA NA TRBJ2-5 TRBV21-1 TGTGCCAGCAGCTCTACTGCCGGGACTAGCGGGCCCAAAGGAAAGACCCAGTACTTC CASSSTAGTSGPKGKTQYF
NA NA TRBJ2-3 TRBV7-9 TGTGCCAGCAGCTTAGGGGAAAAATGGGCAGATACGCAGTATTTT CASSLGEKWADTQYF
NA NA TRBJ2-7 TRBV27 TGTGCCAGCAGGGGGGCAGTGAGACACGAGCAGTACTTC CASRGAVRHEQYF
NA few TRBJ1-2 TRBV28 TGTGCCAGCAGACTAACAGGCTACTATGGCTACACCTTC CASRLTGYYGYTF
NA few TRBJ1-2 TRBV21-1 TGTGCCAGCAGCAAAGGGGAGGTGATAAACTATGGCTACACCTTC CASSKGEVINYGYTF
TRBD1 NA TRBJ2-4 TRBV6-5 TGTGCCAGCAGCCCCAGACAGGGGGCCAAAAACATTCAGTACTTC CASSPRQGAKNIQYF
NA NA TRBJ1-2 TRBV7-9 TGTGCCAGCAGCTCGGGAGGGGATGGCTACACCTTC CASSSGGDGYTF
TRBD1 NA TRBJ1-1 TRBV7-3 TGTGCCAGCAGCCCGCGGACAGGGTTAATGAACACTGAAGCTTTCTTT CASSPRTGLMNTEAFF
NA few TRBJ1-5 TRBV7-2 TGTGCCAGCAGTTACAAAGGGGGGAATCAGCCCCAGCATTTT CASSYKGGNQPQHF
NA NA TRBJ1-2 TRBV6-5 TGTGCCAGCAGTTACGGGGATAACTATGGCTACACCTTC CASSYGDNYGYTF
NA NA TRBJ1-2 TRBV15 TGTGCCACCAGGGATTCCGGACAGATCTATGGCTACACCTTC CATRDSGQIYGYTF
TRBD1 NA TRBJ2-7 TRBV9 TGTGCCAGCAGCGTAGGAACGGGGACAGTCTCCGAGCAGTACTTC CASSVGTGTVSEQYF